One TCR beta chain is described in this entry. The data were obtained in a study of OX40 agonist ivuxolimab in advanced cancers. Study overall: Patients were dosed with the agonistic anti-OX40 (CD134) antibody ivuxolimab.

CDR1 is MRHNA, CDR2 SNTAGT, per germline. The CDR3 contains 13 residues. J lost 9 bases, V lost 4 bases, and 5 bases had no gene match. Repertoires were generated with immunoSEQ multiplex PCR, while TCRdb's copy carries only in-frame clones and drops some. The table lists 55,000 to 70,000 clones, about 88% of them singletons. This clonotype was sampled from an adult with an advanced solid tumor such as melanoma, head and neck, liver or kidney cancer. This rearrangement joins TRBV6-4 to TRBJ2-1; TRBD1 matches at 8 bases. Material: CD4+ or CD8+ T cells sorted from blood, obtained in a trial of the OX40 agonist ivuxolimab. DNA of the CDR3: TGTGCCAGCAGTGCTCAGGGGGCTTCTGAGCAGTTCTTC. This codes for CASSAQGASEQFF.